The T cell receptor (beta chain) under discussion was sequenced for a study of vaccination and CD4 T cells after COVID-19. The Oncomine TCR Beta short-read assay was what sequenced the DNA obtained from cultured CD4+ T cells. It was cultured CD4+ T cells from which genomic DNA was extracted. Via MiXCR, TCRdb re-called the PCR reads, giving one row per CDR3 protein. Counted here are roughly 12,000 distinct CDR3 sequences, roughly 48% occurring once; the ten biggest clones make up 21%. This clonotype was counted between two and nine times. The antigen is undetermined. Sample treatment: 10-day PBMC culture with coronavirus spike peptide pools or control peptides (ViraFEST assay). In germline, CDR1 is LNHNV, CDR2 YYDKDF (reference sequence). The CDR3 has 15 residues. Trimming pared 1 base from V and 1 base from J, leaving 5 bases between.

This clonotype was obtained from a human donor who had recovered from COVID-19. The chain is built from TRBV15 and TRBJ2-6, with a tentative D call TRBD1 (5 bases). The source material was CD4+ T cells from blood, cultured in vitro. This CDR3 is CATSRGQSGANVLTF. CDR3 DNA: TGTGCCACCAGCAGAGGACAGTCTGGGGCCAACGTCCTGACTTTC.